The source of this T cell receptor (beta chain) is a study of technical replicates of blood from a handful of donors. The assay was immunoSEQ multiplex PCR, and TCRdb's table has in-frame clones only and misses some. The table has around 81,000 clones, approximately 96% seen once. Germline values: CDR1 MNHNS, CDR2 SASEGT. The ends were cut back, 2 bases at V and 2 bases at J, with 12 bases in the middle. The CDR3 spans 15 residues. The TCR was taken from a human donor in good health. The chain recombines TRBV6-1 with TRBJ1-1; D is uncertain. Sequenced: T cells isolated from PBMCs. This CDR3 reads CASSESRGSNTEAFF. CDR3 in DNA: TGTGCCAGCAGTGAAAGTCGCGGCAGCAACACTGAAGCTTTCTTT.